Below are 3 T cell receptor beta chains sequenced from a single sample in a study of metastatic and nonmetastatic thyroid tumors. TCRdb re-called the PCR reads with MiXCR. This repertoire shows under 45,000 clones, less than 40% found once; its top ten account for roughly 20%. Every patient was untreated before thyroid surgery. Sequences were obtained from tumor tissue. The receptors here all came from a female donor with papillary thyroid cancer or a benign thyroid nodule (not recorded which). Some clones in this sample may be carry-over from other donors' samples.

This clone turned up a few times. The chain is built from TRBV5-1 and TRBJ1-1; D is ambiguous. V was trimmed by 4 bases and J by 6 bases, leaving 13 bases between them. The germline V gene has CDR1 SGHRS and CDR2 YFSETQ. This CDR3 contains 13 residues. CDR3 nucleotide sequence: TGCGCCAGCAGCCCGCTCCGGGGATCTGAAGCTTTCTTT. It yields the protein CASSPLRGSEAFF.

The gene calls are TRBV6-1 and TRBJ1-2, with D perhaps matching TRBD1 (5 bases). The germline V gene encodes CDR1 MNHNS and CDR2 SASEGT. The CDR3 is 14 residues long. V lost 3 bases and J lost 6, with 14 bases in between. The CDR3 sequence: CASSDPGLGDGYTF. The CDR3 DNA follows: TGTGCCAGCAGTGATCCCGGATTGGGGGATGGCTACACCTTC.

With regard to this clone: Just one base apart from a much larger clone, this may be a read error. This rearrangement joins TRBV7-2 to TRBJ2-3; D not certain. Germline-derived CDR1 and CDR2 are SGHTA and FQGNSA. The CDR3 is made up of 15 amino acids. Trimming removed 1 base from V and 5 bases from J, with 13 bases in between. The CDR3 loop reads CASSLGPLGKDTQYF. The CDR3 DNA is TGTGCCAGCAGCTTAGGGCCCCTGGGGAAAGATACGCAGTATTTT.